This T cell receptor beta chain was sequenced in a study of T cells after yellow fever vaccination. V shed 3 bases and J 2 bases; nucleotides not matched to a gene: 11. CDR3 length: 16 amino acids. CDR1 SGHNT and CDR2 YYREEE come from the germline V gene (reference sequence). Researchers made TCR cDNA using 5'RACE template switching, and this step added a universal primer site and UMIs. In TCRdb, the 5' RACE reads were re-called with MiXCR into one record per CDR3 protein. The sample contains about 160,000 distinct CDR3 sequences, about a tenth of which appear only once. V usage is TRBV5-4 and J usage is TRBJ2-7; TRBD1 matches 7 bases. The source was CD8+ T cells sorted from PBMCs, collected 45 days after the yellow fever booster vaccination. The TCR sequence derives from a man aged 18 to 29 who received the YFV17D yellow fever vaccine. CDR3 DNA sequence: TGTGCCAGCAGCTACTCCGGGACAGCCAAACCCTACGAGCAGTACTTC. It codes for CASSYSGTAKPYEQYF.